This entry lists 25 T cell receptor beta chains sequenced from one sample in a study of Graves' ophthalmopathy and Graves' hyperthyroidism listed by TCRdb under 2018. Sequencing was carried out with an Illumina HiSeq 2000. For repertoire sequencing, TCR beta CDR3 regions were amplified from RNA transcripts. HTBI primers and the Qiagen OneStep RT-PCR kit were used in a first-round RT-PCR, which was followed by a second-round multiplex PCR, size selection and purification. TCRdb handled the public reads itself, with Q25 trimming in fastp and clone calling in MiXCR, and kept productive beta chains. Rows are unified per CDR3 protein, each entry keeping the most common DNA and genes. The sample profile shows roughly 700,000 distinct CDR3 sequences; about 44% of them were found once. Clones ranked in the top ten supply approximately 43% of the sample. The sample comprised peripheral blood. The receptors stem from an adult man with Graves' ophthalmopathy.

Comment on this clonotype: At one end the junction does not follow the germline gene, possibly because of a read error. This chain links TRBV10-2 with TRBJ1-5; 8 bases map to TRBD1. Germline values: CDR1 WSHSY, CDR2 SAAADI. The CDR3 consists of 17 residues. CDR3 in amino acids: CASSYLGRGQLNQPQHF. Here the CDR3 DNA reads TGTGCCAGCAGTTACTTGGGCAGGGGGCAACTCAATCAGCCCCAGCATTTT.

The DNA of the CDR3 is TGTGCCAGCAGCGCCCCCGGGACAGGGAGTGTCGACACCATATATTTT. It translates to CASSAPGTGSVDTIYF. The V and J genes are TRBV12-3 or TRBV12-4 and TRBJ1-3; 9 bases line up with TRBD1. There are 16 residues in the CDR3. The J segment lost 8 bases and the V segment lost 6 bases, leaving 14 bases of the junction unmatched.

This rearrangement joins TRBV9 to TRBJ1-2; TRBD1 matches 7 bases. Germline-derived CDR1 and CDR2 are SGDLS and YYNGEE. Trimming at V came to 1 base and at J to 3 bases, leaving 6 bases not matched to a gene. This CDR3 is 15 amino acids long. CDR3 in amino acids: CASSVSGGHHYGYTF. DNA for the CDR3: TGTGCCAGCAGCGTATCAGGGGGGCATCACTATGGCTACACCTTC.

This clonotype was recorded a few times. Germline and junction disagree at one end, which may indicate a read error. The V and J genes are TRBV10-3 and TRBJ1-4; 8 nucleotides line up with TRBD1. The germline V gene encodes CDR1 ENHRY and CDR2 SYGVKD. CDR3 length: 16 amino acids. The CDR3 spells CASSPTGGGTNEKLFF. The CDR3 DNA is TGTGCCAGCAGTCCAACAGGGGGAGGTACTAATGAAAAACTGTTTTTT.

The gene calls are TRBV9 and TRBJ2-2; tentatively, D is TRBD1 (6 bases). This CDR3 is 16 amino acids long. Trimming shortened V by 2 bases and J by 0 bases, and 11 bases separated the two germline ends. Per germline, CDR1 SGDLS and CDR2 YYNGEE. The CDR3 nucleotides are TGTGCCAGCAGCGTGAGACAGGATACGAACACCGGGGAGCTGTTTTTT. Translation gives CASSVRQDTNTGELFF. The complete variable domain, with remaining parts taken from reference TRBV9 and TRBJ2-2, reads DSGVTQTPKHLITATGQRVTLRCSPRSGDLSVYWYQQSLDQGLQFLIQYYNGEERAKGNILERFSAQQFPDLHSELNLSSLELGDSALYFCASSVRQDTNTGELFFGEGSRLTVL.

A remark on this clonotype: One junction end does not reproduce the germline sequence, and a read error may be involved. V and J are TRBV7-2 and TRBJ2-7, with TRBD2 matching 8 bases. The CDR3 consists of 12 residues. CDR1 SGHTA and CDR2 FQGNSA come from the germline V gene. The CDR3, as DNA: TGTGCCAGCAGCTTGGCCGGGGGGGTAGCTGCCTTC. It specifies CASSLAGGVAAF.

V is TRBV25-1 and J is TRBJ1-6; 7 positions match TRBD1. The V and J ends lost 11 bases and 7 bases, in that order; junction bases with no gene match: 8. Per the germline V gene, CDR1 is MGHDK and CDR2 is SYGVNS. The CDR3 has 13 residues. For the CDR3, the DNA is TGTGCCTGGAGAGGGGGCTCGAATTCACCCCTCCACTTT. Translating it yields CAWRGGSNSPLHF.

DNA of the CDR3: TGTGCCAGCAGCTTAGGGGGGGAGACTGAAGCTTTCTTT. It codes for CASSLGGETEAFF. The V call is TRBV7-9, the J call TRBJ1-1, with D perhaps TRBD1 (5 bases). The ends were cut back, 1 base at V and 5 bases at J, with 8 bases in the middle. The CDR3 loop spans 13 amino acids. Germline values: CDR1 SEHNR, CDR2 FQNEAQ (reference sequence).

The chain joins TRBV2 to TRBJ1-1; D not resolved. Germline V gene data show CDR1 as SNHLY and CDR2 as FYNNEI. This CDR3 is built from 15 residues. V gave up 6 bases and J gave up 4 bases, with 18 bases separating them. The CDR3 spells CASSVEVGRTTEAFF. The CDR3 DNA reads as TGTGCCAGCAGCGTTGAAGTGGGGAGGACCACTGAAGCTTTCTTT.

The CDR3 sequence: CATSSRQPTNSLAGEIEQYF. The CDR3 DNA follows: TGTGCCACCAGCAGCCGACAGCCAACCAACTCACTAGCGGGAGAGATCGAGCAGTACTTC. The chain employs TRBV15 and TRBJ2-7; 11 bases match TRBD2. Per germline, CDR1 LNHNV and CDR2 YYDKDF (reference sequence). J gave up 6 bases and V 3 bases, and 22 bases lay outside the gene matches. The CDR3 totals 20 residues.

The chain carries TRBV25-1 and TRBJ2-2; either TRBD1 or TRBD2 may fit D (6 bases each). Per the germline V gene, CDR1 is MGHDK and CDR2 is SYGVNS. V gave up 6 bases and J gave up 6 bases, with 14 bases separating them. The CDR3 length is 14 residues. In DNA form, the CDR3 reads TGTGCCAGCAGCCAAGATCGGGGGCCCGGGGAGCTGTTTTTT. Encoded protein: CASSQDRGPGELFF.

Details on this clonotype: Relative to the germline gene, one junction end is altered; a read error may explain this. The J gene is TRBJ2-7, the V gene TRBV10-2; TRBD1 agrees at 11 bases. The CDR3 sequence is 15 residues long. Germline lookup yields CDR1 WSHSY and CDR2 SAAADI. The CDR3 here is CASSKRDRGRYEQYF. The CDR3 coding sequence is TGTGCCAGCAGCAAAAGGGACAGGGGGAGATACGAGCAGTACTTC.

The chain carries TRBV29-1 and TRBJ1-1; D gene uncertain. This CDR3 comprises 11 residues. V lost 8 bases and J 1 base, leaving 8 bases between the germline ends. CDR1 and CDR2 from the germline V gene are SQVTM and ANQGSEA. For the CDR3, the DNA is TGCAGCCAACGGGGGAACACTGAAGCTTTCTTT. It encodes CSQRGNTEAFF.

The genes are TRBV29-1 and TRBJ1-5; D unresolved. Germline loops: CDR1 SQVTM, CDR2 ANQGSEA. V dropped 4 bases and J dropped 14 bases, with 21 bases sitting between them. There are 13 residues in the CDR3. The CDR3 DNA reads TGCAGCGTTGTTAGACCGGGCTCTTCCTACGAGCATTTT. It yields the protein CSVVRPGSSYEHF.

In the case of this clonotype: Germline and junction disagree at one end, which may indicate a read error. The V gene is TRBV10-3, the J gene TRBJ2-7, with 7 nucleotides matching TRBD2. Germline CDR1 ENHRY, CDR2 SYGVKD. The CDR3 has 17 residues. The CDR3 DNA follows: TGTGCCAGCAGTTACTCTATAGGTCTAGCGGAGCCCTACGAGCAGTACTTC. Its translation is CASSYSIGLAEPYEQYF.

This clonotype was observed a few times. This chain links TRBV20-1 with TRBJ1-5; the D is unclear. The CDR3 length is 14 residues. Looked up from germline, CDR1 is DFQATT and CDR2 is SNEGSKA (reference sequence). V was clipped by 3 bases and J by 5 bases, with 14 bases between them. The CDR3 reads CSARYGAQDQPQHF. The CDR3, as DNA: TGCAGTGCTAGGTACGGCGCGCAGGATCAGCCCCAGCATTTT.

The sample holds a few counts of this clonotype. J is TRBJ2-7 and V is TRBV20-1; 9 bases line up with TRBD2. The germline gives CDR1 DFQATT, CDR2 SNEGSKA (reference sequence). J lost 0 bases, V lost 3 bases, and 3 bases had no gene match. The CDR3 covers 14 residues. CDR3 sequence: CSASRLAVSYEQYF. The DNA for the CDR3 is TGCAGTGCTAGTCGACTAGCGGTCTCCTACGAGCAGTACTTC.

Turning to this clonotype: This may come from a read error, since a much larger clone is one base off. The chain recombines TRBV20-1 with TRBJ1-4, with a possible D match to TRBD1 (5 bases). The ends were cut back, 0 bases at V and 14 bases at J, with 16 bases in the middle. The CDR3 consists of 13 residues. Germline CDR1 is DFQATT and CDR2 is SNEGSKA (reference sequence). CDR3 DNA sequence: TGCAGTGCTAGAGATTCGAGGCAGGGAGAGCTGTTTTTT. It yields the protein CSARDSRQGELFF.

The chain has TRBV11-2 and TRBJ2-6; D unresolved. CDR3 length: 19 residues. V was pared by 1 base and J by 2 bases, with 18 bases between. In germline, CDR1 is SGHAT, CDR2 FQNNGV. For the CDR3, the DNA is TGTGCCAGCAGCTTAGCGGCGGAACCAAAGTACCCTGGGGCCAACGTCCTGACTTTC. Translating gives CASSLAAEPKYPGANVLTF.

This chain connects TRBV6-6 to TRBJ2-2; the D gene is possibly TRBD1 (6 bases). This CDR3 has 13 residues. Germline V gives CDR1 MNHNY, CDR2 SVGAGI (reference sequence). V lost 9 bases, J lost 7 bases, and 15 bases lay in between. CDR3 amino acids: CASLQGYGGELFF. The CDR3 nucleotides read TGTGCCAGTTTACAGGGCTATGGCGGGGAGCTGTTTTTT.

The chain has TRBV30 and TRBJ1-1; no clear D gene. This CDR3 spans 15 amino acids. The germline V gene has CDR1 GTSNPN and CDR2 SVGIG (reference sequence). V was shortened by 0 bases and J by 6 bases, with 17 bases between the two germline ends. The CDR3 protein is CAWSVSLTAPAEAFF. The CDR3 region has the DNA TGTGCCTGGAGTGTTTCGTTGACCGCCCCCGCTGAAGCTTTCTTT.

This clonotype has a count of ten or more. CDR3 nucleotide sequence: TGTGCCAGCAGCTTAAAACAGGGCGGTTCACCCCTCCACTTT. This codes for CASSLKQGGSPLHF. V is TRBV7-2 and J is TRBJ1-6; TRBD1 is a possible D gene (6 bases). The CDR3 sequence is 14 residues long. V lost 2 bases to trimming and J lost 9 bases, with 11 bases between them. The germline gives CDR1 SGHTA, CDR2 FQGNSA.

The chain links TRBV25-1 to TRBJ1-4, with TRBD1 matching over 7 bases. This CDR3 comprises 15 residues. The germline gives CDR1 MGHDK, CDR2 SYGVNS. V was clipped by 6 bases and J by 6 bases; unmatched bases: 10. CDR3 coding DNA: TGTGCCAGCAGCCCAGCCGGGACAGTGGATGAAAAACTGTTTTTT. Amino acid sequence: CASSPAGTVDEKLFF.

This clonotype appeared a few times. The chain links TRBV7-2 to TRBJ2-2; D gene uncertain. This CDR3 region has 15 residues. V was pared by 3 bases and J by 2 bases, with 10 bases between. CDR1 is SGHTA, CDR2 FQGNSA, per germline. CDR3 sequence reads: CASSLVGYNTGELFF. DNA of the CDR3: TGTGCCAGCAGCTTGGTAGGGTATAACACCGGGGAGCTGTTTTTT.

The genes are TRBV12-3 or TRBV12-4 and TRBJ2-7, with D possibly matching TRBD2 (5 bases). The germline V and J ends were trimmed by 5 bases and 4 bases, with 9 bases remaining between them. This CDR3 is built from 12 residues. The CDR3 DNA is TGTGCCAGCAGTGGGAGTGAGTACGAGCAGTACTTC. The encoded protein is CASSGSEYEQYF.